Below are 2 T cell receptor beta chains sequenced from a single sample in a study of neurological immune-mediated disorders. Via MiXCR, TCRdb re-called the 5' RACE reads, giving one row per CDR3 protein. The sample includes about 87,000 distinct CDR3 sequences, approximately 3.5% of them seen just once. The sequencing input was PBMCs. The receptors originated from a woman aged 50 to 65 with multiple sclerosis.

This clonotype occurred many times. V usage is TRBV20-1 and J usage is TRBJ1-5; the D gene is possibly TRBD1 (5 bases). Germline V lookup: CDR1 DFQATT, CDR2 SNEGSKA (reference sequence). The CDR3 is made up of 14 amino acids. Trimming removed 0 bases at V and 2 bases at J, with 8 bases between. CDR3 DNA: TGCAGTGCTAGAGACCAGGGTGGCAATCAGCCCCAGCATTTT. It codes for CSARDQGGNQPQHF.

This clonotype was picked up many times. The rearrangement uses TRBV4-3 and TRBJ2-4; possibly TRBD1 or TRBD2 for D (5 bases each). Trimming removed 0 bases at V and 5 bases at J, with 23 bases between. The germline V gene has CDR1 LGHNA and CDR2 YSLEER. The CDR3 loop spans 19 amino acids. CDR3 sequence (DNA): TGCGCCAGCAGCCAAGAAAGTTGGGATTCCGGGACCGCCGAAAACATTCAGTACTTC. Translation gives CASSQESWDSGTAENIQYF.